What follows is one T cell receptor beta chain and its context. The target of this receptor is not known. Per-base qualities were not stored, and no clone one base away is much larger. The entry originates in a study of cytomegalovirus exposure and HLA in healthy donors (TCRdb year 2017). Describing the broader study: In an earlier analysis of approximately 640 of the donors, about 260 Gb of sequence data and 90 million to 120 million unique TCR beta sequences from 180 million or so T cells were reported. Besides the first cohort of approximately 710 subjects, a separate validation cohort made up of 95 to 150 different subjects was used. Several DR-DQ haplotypes were treated as single units for association and clustering because of strong linkage in the cohort. The T cell repertoires of 670 or so subjects were profiled by immunosequencing and related to cytomegalovirus serostatus. The study was designed to test whether signatures of past pathogen exposure could be identified by cataloging public T cell receptors. A later genetic analysis took genome-wide SNP genotypes for about 65% of the 666 donors and used that subset as a discovery cohort. All discovery cohort repertoires had been generated using a single sequencing platform. An earlier analysis of around 580 of the donors used high-throughput TCR beta sequencing to judge whether each TCR beta V gene segment behaved as functional or pseudogenic. A later analysis re-analyzed previously published TCR beta repertoires from several hundred donors and added high-resolution HLA genotyping to study TCR occurrence patterns. The study combined high-throughput TCR immunosequencing, statistical association of individual TCRs with disease status, and machine learning to predict cytomegalovirus infection status. In the later analysis, no new phenotypic data were used to find candidate immune exposures; instead, reliance was placed on TCR beta sequences and their occurrence across donors. Donor age, sex, ethnicity and CMV serostatus were compiled together with the repertoire data. On average, 235,054 unique TCR beta nucleotide sequences were sequenced per donor among fewer than 500 genotyped donors of the cohort, with 15% to 20% of those sequences being non-productive. An early release that covered several hundred HLA-typed donors contained 250 to 350 gigabases of sequencing data and 75 million to 100 million unique TCR sequences. The genetic ancestry cluster associated with self-reported Caucasian donors included 81% of the 300 to 400 genotyped donors. HLA typing included class I and class II loci at four-digit resolution. Typing coverage varied by locus: roughly 629-630 donors for A, B, C, DRB1 and DQB1; roughly 500 for DQA1; around 570 for DPA1; approximately 470 for DPB1. Points the paper makes about the study in general: The sequencing pipeline was judged likely to have produced a cluster of highly shared sequence variants as a technical artifact. Most TCR sequences were observed very rarely across donors, whereas some public TCRs were present in many individuals. In a later analysis, 15,000 to 20,000 TCR beta sequences were associated with specific HLA alleles at a false discovery rate of 0.05. Immune exposure information for the cohort was limited to CMV serostatus. According to a later analysis, TCR association rates differed among HLA loci, with DRB1 alleles showing the most associated TCRs and HLA-C alleles showing the fewest. A later genetic analysis associated a missense DCLRE1C variant with V-gene and J-gene trimming of TCR beta chains, and an independent cohort replicated the association. A further reported finding was that TCR beta sequences accurately predicted the HLA-A and HLA-B alleles for most subjects in the first cohort. According to a later analysis, parvovirus B19, influenza, CMV and Epstein-Barr virus appeared linked to several top co-occurrence clusters. Three of the identified cytomegalovirus-associated TCR beta chains were confirmed in vitro to be specific for cytomegalovirus antigens. Broadly in line with IMGT annotations, most TCR beta V segments showed up in productive rearrangements about 87% or about 30% of the time in an earlier analysis of several hundred of the donors. The authors suggested that the approach could potentially be extended to other disease states and immunological phenotypes. When HLA alleles, especially DR and DQ, strongly co-occurred, TCR associations were difficult to assign to individual alleles. Linkage disequilibrium might explain the correlated functional status among segregating V segments, but an unknown experimental factor could not be excluded. The classifier was reported to diagnose cytomegalovirus status with high specificity and sensitivity in both the original and validation cohorts. A later genetic analysis reported fewer N-insertions in productive TCRs among donors in an Asian-associated ancestry cluster than the 666-donor mean. HLA typing was unavailable for some donors at each locus, so association tests used only the typed subset. Roughly uniform sequencing depth across donors was assumed in presence/absence analyses, although this assumption may not hold. Compared with equally common non-associated chains, HLA-associated TCR beta chains in a later analysis were more clonally expanded and had lower generation probabilities. The study listed 150 to 200 TCR beta chains as associated with cytomegalovirus. In a later analysis, most CMV-associated TCR beta chains were found to appear HLA-restricted, with HLA associations seemingly driven largely by CMV exposure. Because counts were too low, 15 to 20 rarely observed V segments, including chromosome 9 orphons, were left out of the earlier analysis of over 550 of the donors. The cohort was sequenced for TCR beta chains only, and without alpha or paired-chain data the features that could be detected were limited.

In total, about 650 healthy bone marrow donors made up the cohort. At the time of sampling, every cohort member was nominally healthy, though immune exposures that went unrecorded were likely present. The donor tested CMV seronegative, placing the donor among the 350 to 400 seronegative members of the cohort. A peripheral blood sample was provided by each donor, and peripheral blood mononuclear cells were used for TCR beta sequencing. The Qiagen DNeasy Blood Extraction Kit was used to extract genomic DNA from the blood cell samples. Library generation was performed with the immunoSEQ multiplex PCR assay. A mixture of 60 forward primers for TCR Vbeta segments and 13 reverse primers for TCR Jbeta segments was used in the multiplex PCR. The CDR3 region of rearranged TCR beta genes was amplified from genomic DNA by a multiplex PCR assay. On the Illumina HiSeq System, the amplified TCR beta libraries were sequenced as 87-base-pair reads. As for the authors' bioinformatics: In a later analysis, some 80 million unique TCR beta chains were counted across the approximately 620 repertoires, and roughly 11 million of these chains were shared by at least two donors. A nearest-neighbor algorithm error-corrected the raw reads and collapsed the reads into unique sequences, merging closely related sequences to remove PCR and sequencing errors. To assign V, D and J gene segments, CDR3 sequences were aligned to IMGT reference sequences. For a sequence to be retained, a match of at least six nucleotides to both a V gene segment and a J gene segment was required. Rearrangements were called productive when the CDR3 lacked stop codons and stayed in frame with V and J; all others were non-productive. CDR3 was defined according to IMGT convention as the region running from the second conserved V-encoded cysteine to the conserved J-encoded phenylalanine. The earlier analysis of 500 to 750 of the donors excluded any sequence lacking an unambiguous match to a single V gene segment. In an earlier analysis of 587 of the donors, a V segment was called functional when productive rearrangements were above 56.7%, and segregating when the standard deviation between donors exceeded 5%. A statistical classification framework was built to diagnose cytomegalovirus status from the catalog of TCR beta chain sequences. A later analysis assigned V and J genes by comparing TCR nucleotide sequences with IMGT/GENE-DB human TR gene sequences. In a later analysis, CDR3 sequences and most-parsimonious VDJ recombination scenarios were assigned using the TCRdist pipeline. In a later analysis, every TCR beta chain was defined by the combination of its CDR3 amino acid sequence and its V-gene family, and reads without a unique V-gene family were dropped. As a way to deal with suspected cross-contamination and a sequencing artifact, a later analysis dropped 640 or so nucleotide sequences that were highly shared and had low generation probability. A later analysis calculated a clonal expansion index for each public chain from normalized within-repertoire ranks of inferred template counts. A later analysis computed generation probabilities with a VDJ recombination model fitted to out-of-frame rearrangements, and checked the results against IGoR. In a later analysis, TCR-TCR, TCR-HLA and TCR-CMV co-occurrence was scored with hypergeometric tests, and a repertoire-size bias correction was applied to TCR pairs. In a later analysis, false discovery rates were estimated by permuting HLA or CMV assignments 20 times. In a later analysis, co-occurring TCRs were grouped using DBSCAN, and TCRdist sequence similarity was added for clustering within HLA-allele-positive subsets. Repertoires with fewer than 30,000 or more than 120,000 public chains, plus five repertoires with anomalous nucleotide sharing, were excluded from co-occurrence clustering. TCRdb's version of the immuneACCESS table is confined to in-frame rearrangements and falls short of the full clone set. An unresolved V gene accounts for under half of the shortfall where checked; the remainder is of unknown origin. V and J calls plus clone size are reproduced from that table; the DNA served to infer D and trimming. The sample table records around 180,000 clones; 84% of these occur just once. The top ten constitute about 0.24% of the sample.

The receptor's source is a boy between 10 and 17 years old in good health and CMV-seronegative. The sample was PBMCs.

The sequence in DNA is TGTGCCTGTGACAGCCTACAGCCTATAAATAATTCACCCCTCCACTTT. The encoded protein is CACDSLQPINNSPLHF. The sequence is built from TRBV30 and TRBJ1-6; the D region possibly corresponds to TRBD1 (5 bases align). Including cysteine and phenylalanine, the CDR3 has 16 amino acids. The read is trimmed to its CDR3 DNA, 48 bases read in frame from base 1. CDR1 and CDR2, looked up from the germline V gene (reference sequence), are GTSNPN and SVGIG. Relative to germline, V is 6 bases shorter and J is 5 bases shorter, with 20 bases between their ends.